A selection of T cell receptor beta chains follows, all from one sample in a study of blood T cells in healthy people across ages. In TCRdb, the 5' RACE reads were re-called with MiXCR into one record per CDR3 protein. This table holds some 1.6 million distinct CDR3 sequences, roughly 32% found once. Sequenced material: blood. The receptors were sampled from a woman aged 25 to 39 in good health. Each CDR3 is given without its conserved first and last residue.

ASRPSGGEQY TRBV4-1
ASSVIATGELF TRBV7-9
ASSLTALTGSPSYEQY TRBV13
AATEGQGGNEQY TRBV10-3
ASSVGGDVSYEQY TRBV9
ASSSGTSGISYEQY TRBV28
ASTFPERTDTQY TRBV7-9
ASSLPDRMNTEAF TRBV5-1
SARNGVISGYT TRBV20-1
ASSDYTGGAGSGYT TRBV25-1
ASSSTLDNYGYT TRBV2
SGTFQETQY TRBV20-1
ASSPDRQYGYT TRBV14
ASSVDDRLGYT TRBV9
TGRGEGPRETQY TRBV20-1
ASSENRSNQPQH TRBV6-1
ASSPDSNTDTQY TRBV7-3
SGRAPQNYGYT TRBV20-1
ASSVRDTIAGANVLT TRBV6-1
ASSHGGGHLEQY TRBV3-1
ASSWTSESYEQY TRBV11-1
ASSSTRPGETQY TRBV7-9
SASARGGGYT TRBV20-1
ASARDRSYEQY TRBV14
AKGGRGPRNYEQY TRBV10-1
SARDGRGNQPQH TRBV20-1
ATSILTSGGSYEQY TRBV15
ASSGQGVNYNEQF TRBV25-1
ASSPQGDFDEQY TRBV4-2
ASSLIAGETQY TRBV12-3/TRBV12-4
ASSSAQGLYTEAF TRBV7-9
ASSSRTSLPQETQY TRBV28
ASSLTHRMNTEAF TRBV7-9
SSGGRGPYNERF TRBV29-1
AWSVGSGELF TRBV30
ASSQVLGYGHT TRBV4-1
ASTQGSKRPGELF TRBV6-5